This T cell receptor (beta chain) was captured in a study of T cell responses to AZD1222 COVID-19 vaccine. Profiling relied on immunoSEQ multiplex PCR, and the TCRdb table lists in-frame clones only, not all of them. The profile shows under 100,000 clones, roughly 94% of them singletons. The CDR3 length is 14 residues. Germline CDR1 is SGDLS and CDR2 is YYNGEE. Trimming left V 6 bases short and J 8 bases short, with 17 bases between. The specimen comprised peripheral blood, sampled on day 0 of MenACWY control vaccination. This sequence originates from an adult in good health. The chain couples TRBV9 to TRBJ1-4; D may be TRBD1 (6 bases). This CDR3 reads CASNRAVRGEKLFF. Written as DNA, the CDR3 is TGTGCCAGCAACAGGGCTGTGCGAGGCGAAAAACTGTTTTTT.